These 5 T cell receptor beta chains came from one sample sequenced in a study of blood T cells in healthy people across ages. Through a sample-barcoded 5' primer and a J-beta primer mix, a second PCR was run for roughly 7 to 12 cycles. TCRdb processed the 5' RACE reads anew with MiXCR; each CDR3 protein has one entry. Among over a million distinct CDR3 sequences, about 42% were seen once, and the ten largest hold 4%. Sequenced sample: blood. The receptors come from a woman younger than 35 in good health.

This clonotype was recorded a few times. This chain connects TRBV20-1 to TRBJ2-7; D gene ambiguous. Germline lookup yields CDR1 DFQATT and CDR2 SNEGSKA (reference sequence). Trimming pared 3 bases from V and 0 bases from J, leaving 12 bases between. This CDR3 region has 14 residues. CDR3 nucleotides: TGCAGTGCTAGTTCGGCGTCGGGCTCCTACGAGCAGTACTTC. As protein: CSASSASGSYEQYF.

Ten or more counts support this clonotype. The rearrangement uses TRBV5-1 and TRBJ2-3; D ambiguous. The germline CDR1 and CDR2 sequences are SGHRS and YFSETQ. Trimming took 2 bases from V and 1 from J, leaving 11 bases between them. CDR3 length: 15 residues. CDR3 amino acids: CASSLGSTGTDTQYF. As DNA, the CDR3 is TGCGCCAGCAGCTTAGGTTCCACCGGCACAGATACGCAGTATTTT.

The chain has TRBV12-3 or TRBV12-4 and TRBJ2-1; D uncertain. This CDR3 has 14 residues. Trimming shortened V by 5 bases and J by 10 bases, and 18 bases separated the two germline ends. The CDR3 region is CASSLGSLGYEQFF. As DNA, the CDR3 is TGTGCCAGCAGTCTCGGTAGTTTGGGCTACGAGCAGTTCTTC.

The chain couples TRBV12-3 or TRBV12-4 to TRBJ2-5; no clear D gene. This CDR3 has 14 residues. Trimming took off 5 bases at V and 11 bases at J, with 21 bases between the two ends. The DNA of the CDR3 is TGTGCCAGCAGTCCCCGGACGGGTTTTGGAGAGCAGTACTTC. Its translation is CASSPRTGFGEQYF.

V and J are TRBV6-1 and TRBJ1-5; D unclear. This CDR3 region has 17 residues. Germline loops: CDR1 MNHNS, CDR2 SASEGT. Trimming took 2 bases from V and 0 from J, leaving 14 bases between them. CDR3 in amino acids: CASSESSGRYSNQPQHF. In nucleotides, the CDR3 is TGTGCCAGCAGTGAAAGCTCGGGCCGTTATAGCAATCAGCCCCAGCATTTT.